One sample yielded the 24 T cell receptor beta chains listed below, sequenced in a study of shared clonotypes between healthy human individuals. It was CD45RO-negative cells, positively selected for CCR7, that made up naive CD8 cells, with terminally differentiated effector memory CD45RA+ cells excluded. Sequenced by immunoSEQ multiplex PCR; TCRdb stores in-frame clones only, minus some. The sample includes 2 million to 2.5 million clones, about 95% of them seen just once. Sequenced input: naive CD8+ T cells sorted from blood. The receptors were gathered from a man younger than 35 in good health.

V gene TRBV5-4 combines with J gene TRBJ2-5; TRBD1 aligns across 12 bases. The germline gives CDR1 SGHNT, CDR2 YYREEE (reference sequence). This CDR3 region has 15 residues. The trim removed 4 bases at V and 5 bases at J, leaving 6 bases unmatched. Here the CDR3 DNA reads TGTGCCAGCAGCCAGGGGACAGGGGGCTTGGAGACCCAGTACTTC. Protein: CASSQGTGGLETQYF. The whole variable domain, remainder taken from reference TRBV5-4 and TRBJ2-5, is ETGVTQSPTHLIKTRGQQVTLRCSSQSGHNTVSWYQQALGQGPQFIFQYYREEENGRGNFPPRFSGLQFPNYSSELNVNALELDDSALYLCASSQGTGGLETQYFGPGTRLLVL.

On this clone: Other DNA sequences in the same sample also yield this CDR3. This chain connects TRBV30 to TRBJ2-7; D gene ambiguous. The CDR3 spans 12 residues. Germline loops: CDR1 GTSNPN, CDR2 SVGIG (reference sequence). V lost 0 bases and J lost 2, with 5 bases in between. The CDR3 region is CAWSVDTYEQYF. For the CDR3, the DNA is TGTGCCTGGAGTGTTGATACCTACGAGCAGTACTTC.

The V gene is TRBV7-9, the J gene TRBJ2-1, with 8 bases lining up with TRBD2. The CDR3 extends over 17 amino acids. J gave up 8 bases and V 0 bases, and 12 bases lay outside the gene matches. The germline V gene encodes CDR1 SEHNR and CDR2 FQNEAQ (reference sequence). The CDR3 loop reads CASSLALAGSSPHEQFF. The CDR3 nucleotides are TGTGCCAGCAGCTTAGCGTTAGCGGGGTCATCCCCCCATGAGCAGTTCTTC.

V is TRBV11-2 and J is TRBJ2-1, with TRBD2 as a possible D gene (5 bases). Germline CDR1 reads SGHAT; CDR2 reads FQNNGV. V was cut by 5 bases and J by 4 bases, with 12 bases left in between. The CDR3 has 14 residues. DNA for the CDR3: TGTGCCAGCAGCCAACCGGGATCTTACAATGAGCAGTTCTTC. Translating it yields CASSQPGSYNEQFF.

V gene TRBV10-3 combines with J gene TRBJ2-5, with 9 bases lining up with TRBD2. The trim removed 0 bases at V and 2 bases at J, leaving 19 bases unmatched. CDR1 is ENHRY and CDR2 is SYGVKD in the germline V gene. The CDR3 extends over 21 amino acids. The DNA for the CDR3 is TGTGCCATCAGTGAGTCTGGGACTAGCCGGGCCCCGAAGGGGGGTCAAGAGACCCAGTACTTC. Translation: CAISESGTSRAPKGGQETQYF.

With regard to this clone: Other DNA variants within this sample encode the same CDR3. J is TRBJ1-4 and V is TRBV9; 7 nucleotides match TRBD1. Germline loops: CDR1 SGDLS, CDR2 YYNGEE. After removal of 3 bases from V and 8 bases from J, the junction contained 4 bases not matched to a gene. The CDR3 runs to 13 residues. CDR3 loop: CASSGTGEEKLFF. In DNA form, the CDR3 reads TGTGCCAGCAGCGGGACAGGAGAGGAAAAACTGTTTTTT.

J is TRBJ2-3 and V is TRBV13; D is ambiguous. This CDR3 has 13 residues. V lost 0 bases and J lost 10, with 11 bases in between. From germline, CDR1 is PRHDT and CDR2 FYEKMQ (reference sequence). The CDR3 DNA is TGTGCCAGCAGCTTAGGGACCCCCTCCGCGCAGTATTTT. Protein product: CASSLGTPSAQYF.

V gene TRBV19 combines with J gene TRBJ1-3; the D is unclear. The CDR3 is 16 residues long. Germline values: CDR1 LNHDA, CDR2 SQIVND (reference sequence). The V end was cut by 0 bases, the J end by 0 bases, with 9 bases between. The CDR3 DNA reads as TGTGCCAGTAGTATAGATCGGAGCAGCTCTGGAAACACCATATATTTT. Translating it yields CASSIDRSSSGNTIYF.

The chain links TRBV19 to TRBJ1-1; TRBD1 agrees at 8 bases. Losses at the gene ends were 3 bases for V and 7 bases for J; bases not matched to a gene: 10. Germline V CDR1 and CDR2: LNHDA, SQIVND (reference sequence). The CDR3 is 15 residues long. CDR3 DNA: TGTGCCAGTAGTATGGGTCCCGCAGGGGGCAGTGAAGCTTTCTTT. Its protein product is CASSMGPAGGSEAFF.

The V call is TRBV5-6, the J call TRBJ1-2; D is perhaps TRBD1 (6 bases). This CDR3 comprises 13 residues. Trimming left V 2 bases short and J 3 bases short, with 8 bases between. Looked up from germline, CDR1 is SGHDT and CDR2 is YYEEEE. CDR3 sequence (DNA): TGTGCCAGCAGCTTCCCAGGGGACTATGGCTACACCTTC. Its translation: CASSFPGDYGYTF.

The rearrangement uses TRBV21-1 and TRBJ2-2; the table names TRBD1, a call not compared with the DNA. TRBV21-1 has pseudogene status. The CDR3 runs 14 residues. The CDR3 sequence: CASSTTLNTGELFF. DNA of the CDR3: TGTGCCAGCAGCACGACACTGAACACCGGGGAGCTGTTTTTT.

The CDR3 region has the DNA TGTGCCAGCAGCTCCCATGGGACTCTCCAAGAGACCCAGTACTTC. Its translation: CASSSHGTLQETQYF. The J gene is TRBJ2-5, the V gene TRBV13; D may be TRBD2 (6 bases). Trimming removed 4 bases at V and 1 base at J, with 13 bases between. CDR3 length equals 15 residues. From germline, CDR1 is PRHDT and CDR2 FYEKMQ (reference sequence).

The V call is TRBV29-1, the J call TRBJ1-1; D is uncertain. The length of the CDR3 is 11 residues. In germline, CDR1 is SQVTM, CDR2 ANQGSEA. Deletions cut 5 bases from V and 2 bases from J, with 6 bases between. The CDR3 reads CSVHGNTEAFF. CDR3 sequence (DNA): TGCAGCGTTCACGGTAACACTGAAGCTTTCTTT. Variable domain in full (rest from reference TRBV29-1 and TRBJ1-1): SAVISQKPSRDICQRGTSLTIQCQVDSQVTMMFWYRQQPGQSLTLIATANQGSEATYESGFVIDKFPISRPNLTFSTLTVSNMSPEDSSIYLCSVHGNTEAFFGQGTRLTVV.

With regard to this clone: The sample has other DNA sequences that encode this CDR3 too. The chain employs TRBV27 and TRBJ2-3, with D possibly being TRBD1 or TRBD2 (5 bases each). Germline assignment: CDR1 MNHEY and CDR2 SMNVEV (reference sequence). Deletions cut 4 bases from V and 0 bases from J, with 11 bases between. The CDR3 spans 15 residues. CDR3 in amino acids: CASSSGTTSTDTQYF. In DNA, the CDR3 is TGTGCCAGCAGTTCCGGGACGACTAGCACAGATACGCAGTATTTT.

The chain couples TRBV7-9 to TRBJ1-5; 8 bases fit TRBD1. After removal of 4 bases from V and 1 base from J, the junction contained 0 bases not matched to a gene. This CDR3 contains 14 residues. From germline, CDR1 is SEHNR and CDR2 FQNEAQ (reference sequence). The CDR3 is CASSWTGSNQPQHF. CDR3 DNA sequence: TGTGCCAGCAGCTGGACAGGGAGCAATCAGCCCCAGCATTTT.

This clone was seen a single time. J is TRBJ2-7 and V is TRBV6-5; maybe TRBD2 (5 bases). The length of the CDR3 is 15 residues. In germline, CDR1 is MNHEY, CDR2 SVGAGI. V gave up 0 bases and J gave up 2 bases, with 11 bases separating them. DNA for the CDR3: TGTGCCAGCAGTTACTCCTCCCCCGGGGCCTACGAGCAGTACTTC. Translation gives CASSYSSPGAYEQYF.

The rearrangement uses TRBV7-2 and TRBJ2-3; 10 bases align to TRBD2. This CDR3 has 15 amino acids. With 5 bases clipped from V and 2 bases from J, the junction kept 4 bases outside the gene matches. From germline, CDR1 is SGHTA and CDR2 FQGNSA. CDR3 nucleotide sequence: TGTGCCAGCAGCGTTGGACTAGCGGTCACAGATACGCAGTATTTT. It encodes CASSVGLAVTDTQYF.

V is TRBV27 and J is TRBJ1-2, with 8 bases fitting TRBD1. Germline values: CDR1 MNHEY, CDR2 SMNVEV (reference sequence). CDR3 length equals 13 residues. After removal of 4 bases from V and 8 bases from J, the junction contained 6 bases not matched to a gene. The CDR3 nucleotides are TGTGCCAGCAGTTCTGGACAGGGTCAAGGCTACACCTTC. Translated: CASSSGQGQGYTF.

The chain recombines TRBV7-9 with TRBJ2-7; no clear D gene. CDR3 length: 15 residues. Germline V gene data show CDR1 as SEHNR and CDR2 as FQNEAQ (reference sequence). Trimming took off 3 bases at V and 1 base at J, with 13 bases between the two ends. The CDR3 DNA reads TGTGCCAGCAGCTTTTACCTCGGCAGGTCCTACGAGCAGTACTTC. Translating gives CASSFYLGRSYEQYF.

This chain links TRBV5-6 with TRBJ2-3; no clear D gene. CDR3 length equals 11 residues. In germline, CDR1 is SGHDT, CDR2 YYEEEE. The V end was cut by 2 bases, the J end by 8 bases, with 6 bases between. CDR3 sequence (DNA): TGTGCCAGCAGCTTCGGGTTTACGCAGTATTTT. Protein sequence: CASSFGFTQYF.

Comments on this clone: The same CDR3 also results from other DNA sequences found in this sample. This chain uses TRBV28 with TRBJ2-3; D remains ambiguous. Germline assignment: CDR1 MDHEN and CDR2 SYDVKM. The CDR3 is 13 residues long. V was clipped by 3 bases and J by 3 bases, with 7 bases between them. The CDR3 DNA reads TGTGCCAGCAGTTTCCGATTAACAGATACGCAGTATTTT. This codes for CASSFRLTDTQYF.

V gene TRBV4-1 combines with J gene TRBJ2-1, with 14 bases matching TRBD2. In germline, CDR1 is MGHRA, CDR2 YSYEKL. Trimming removed 4 bases from V and 9 bases from J; junction bases left unmatched: 5. The CDR3 covers 15 residues. In nucleotides, the CDR3 is TGCGCCAGCAGCCCAGAGGGACTAGCGGGAGTTGAGCAGTTCTTC. It translates to CASSPEGLAGVEQFF.

V and J are TRBV11-3 and TRBJ1-5; the D is unclear. V lost 5 bases and J 0 bases, leaving 20 bases between the germline ends. CDR3 length equals 18 residues. Germline loops: CDR1 SGHNT, CDR2 YENEEA. CDR3 DNA: TGTGCCAGCAGCCCGAACCAGCCTAGTCGGAATAGCAATCAGCCCCAGCATTTT. It codes for CASSPNQPSRNSNQPQHF.

This chain links TRBV4-1 with TRBJ2-7, with no clear D. The V end lost 6 bases, the J end lost 3 bases, and 21 bases lay between the germline ends. The CDR3 length is 16 residues. Germline lookup yields CDR1 MGHRA and CDR2 YSYEKL. The CDR3 loop reads CASRSRVDHPIYEQYF. CDR3 in DNA: TGCGCCAGCAGAAGTAGGGTAGACCATCCGATCTACGAGCAGTACTTC.